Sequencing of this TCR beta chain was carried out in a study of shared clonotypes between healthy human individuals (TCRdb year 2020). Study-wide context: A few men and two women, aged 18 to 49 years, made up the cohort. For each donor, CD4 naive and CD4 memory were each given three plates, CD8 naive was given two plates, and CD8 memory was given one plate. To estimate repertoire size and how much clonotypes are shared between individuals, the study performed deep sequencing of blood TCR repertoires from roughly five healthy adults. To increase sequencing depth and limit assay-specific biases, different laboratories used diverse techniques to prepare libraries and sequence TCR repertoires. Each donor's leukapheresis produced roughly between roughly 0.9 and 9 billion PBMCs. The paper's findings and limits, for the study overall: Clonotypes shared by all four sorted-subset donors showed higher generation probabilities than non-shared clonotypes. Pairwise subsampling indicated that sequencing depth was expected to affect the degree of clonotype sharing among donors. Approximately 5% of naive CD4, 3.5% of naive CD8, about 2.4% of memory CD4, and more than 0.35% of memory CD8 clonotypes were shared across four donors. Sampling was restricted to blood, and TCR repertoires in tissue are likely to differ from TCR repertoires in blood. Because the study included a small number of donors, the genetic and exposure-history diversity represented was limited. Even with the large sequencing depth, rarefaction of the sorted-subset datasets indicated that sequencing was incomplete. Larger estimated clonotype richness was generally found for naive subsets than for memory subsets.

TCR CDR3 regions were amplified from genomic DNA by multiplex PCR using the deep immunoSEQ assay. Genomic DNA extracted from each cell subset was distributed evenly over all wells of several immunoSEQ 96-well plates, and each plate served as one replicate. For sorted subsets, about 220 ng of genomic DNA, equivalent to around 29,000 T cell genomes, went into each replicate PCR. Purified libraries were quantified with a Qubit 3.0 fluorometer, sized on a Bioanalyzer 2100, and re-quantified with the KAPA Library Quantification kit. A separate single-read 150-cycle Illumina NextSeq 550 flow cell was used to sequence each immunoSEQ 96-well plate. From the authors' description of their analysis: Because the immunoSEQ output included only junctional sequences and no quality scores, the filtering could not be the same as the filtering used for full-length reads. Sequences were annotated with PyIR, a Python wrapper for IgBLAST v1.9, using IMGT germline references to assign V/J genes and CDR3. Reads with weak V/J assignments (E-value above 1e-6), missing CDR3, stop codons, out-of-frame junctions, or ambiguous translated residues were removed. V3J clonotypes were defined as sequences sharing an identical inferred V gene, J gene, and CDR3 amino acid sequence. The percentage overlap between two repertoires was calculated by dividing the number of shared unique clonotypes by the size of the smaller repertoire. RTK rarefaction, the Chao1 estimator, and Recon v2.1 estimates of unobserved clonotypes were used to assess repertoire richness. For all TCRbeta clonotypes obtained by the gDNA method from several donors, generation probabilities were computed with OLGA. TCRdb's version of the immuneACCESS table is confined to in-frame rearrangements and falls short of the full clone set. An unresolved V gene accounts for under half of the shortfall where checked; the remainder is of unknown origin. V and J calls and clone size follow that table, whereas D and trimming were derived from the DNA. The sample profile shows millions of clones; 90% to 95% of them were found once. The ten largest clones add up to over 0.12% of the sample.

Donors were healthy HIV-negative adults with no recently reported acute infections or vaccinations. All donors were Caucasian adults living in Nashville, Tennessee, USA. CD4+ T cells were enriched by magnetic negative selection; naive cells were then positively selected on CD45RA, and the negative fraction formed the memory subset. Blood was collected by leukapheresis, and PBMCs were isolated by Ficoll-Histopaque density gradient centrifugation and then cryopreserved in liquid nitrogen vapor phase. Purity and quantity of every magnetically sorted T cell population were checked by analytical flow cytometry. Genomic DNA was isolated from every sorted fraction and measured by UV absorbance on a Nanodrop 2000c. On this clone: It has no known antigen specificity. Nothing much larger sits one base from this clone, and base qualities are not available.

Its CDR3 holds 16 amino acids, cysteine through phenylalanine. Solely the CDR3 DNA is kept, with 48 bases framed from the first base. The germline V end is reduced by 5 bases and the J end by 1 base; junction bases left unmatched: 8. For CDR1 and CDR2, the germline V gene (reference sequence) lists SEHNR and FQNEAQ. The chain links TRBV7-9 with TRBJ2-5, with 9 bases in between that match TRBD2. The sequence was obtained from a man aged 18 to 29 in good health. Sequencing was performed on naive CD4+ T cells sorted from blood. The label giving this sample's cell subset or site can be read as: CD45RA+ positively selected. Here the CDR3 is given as CASSQKAGGVQETQYF. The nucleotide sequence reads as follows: TGTGCCAGCAGCCAGAAGGCGGGGGGGGTCCAAGAGACCCAGTACTTC. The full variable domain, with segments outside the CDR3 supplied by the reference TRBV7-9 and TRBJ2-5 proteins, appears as DTGVSQNPRHKITKRGQNVTFRCDPISEHNRLYWYRQTLGQGPEFLTYFQNEAQLEKSRLLSDRFSAERPKGSFSTLEIQRTEQGDSAMYLCASSQKAGGVQETQYFGPGTRLLVL.